This T cell receptor (beta chain) appears in the sequencing data of a study of T cells in Graves' hyperthyroidism and ophthalmopathy. This clonotype has at least ten counts. What was amplified from RNA transcripts were TCR beta CDR3 regions. HTBI primers were employed in a first-round RT-PCR of the TCR CDR3. TCRdb fed the multiplex PCR reads into MiXCR, producing one record per CDR3 protein. The table shows around 300,000 distinct CDR3 sequences, with 25% occurring only once. V lost 2 bases to trimming and J lost 2 bases, with 8 bases between them. The CDR3 is 14 amino acids. CDR1 and CDR2 from the germline V gene are SGHNT and YENEEA.

Sequencing was done on a sample of blood. The genes are TRBV11-3 and TRBJ2-3; tentatively, D is TRBD1 (5 bases). This sequence was found in a man aged 35-49 years with Graves' hyperthyroidism that later progressed to Graves' ophthalmopathy. The CDR3 DNA is TGTGCCAGCAGCTTAACCAGGGTCACAGATACGCAGTATTTT. This gives the protein CASSLTRVTDTQYF.